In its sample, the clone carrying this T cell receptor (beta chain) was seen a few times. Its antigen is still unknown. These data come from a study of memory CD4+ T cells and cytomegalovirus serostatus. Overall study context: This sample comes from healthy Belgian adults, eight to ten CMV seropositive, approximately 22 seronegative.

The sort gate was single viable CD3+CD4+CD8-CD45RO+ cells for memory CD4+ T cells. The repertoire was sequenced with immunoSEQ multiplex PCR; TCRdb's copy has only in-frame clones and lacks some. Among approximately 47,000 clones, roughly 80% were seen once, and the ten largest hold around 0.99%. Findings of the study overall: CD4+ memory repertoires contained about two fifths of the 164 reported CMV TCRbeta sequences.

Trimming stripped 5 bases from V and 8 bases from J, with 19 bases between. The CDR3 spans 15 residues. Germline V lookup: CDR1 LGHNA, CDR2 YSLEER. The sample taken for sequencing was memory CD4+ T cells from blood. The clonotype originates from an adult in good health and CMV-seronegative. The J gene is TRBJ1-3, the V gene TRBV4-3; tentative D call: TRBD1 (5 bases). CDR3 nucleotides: TGCGCCAGCAGCTTATCGGGAGGACGGGGGGACACCATATATTTT. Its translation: CASSLSGGRGDTIYF.